What follows are 8 T cell receptor beta chains derived from one specimen sequenced in a study of shared clonotypes between healthy human individuals (dated by TCRdb to the early 2020s). The protocol used for the library was the immunoSEQ multiplex PCR assay. Not all clones reach the TCRdb copy of this immuneACCESS table, which keeps in-frame sequences only. Checked studies attribute under half of the gap to unresolved V genes and leave the rest unexplained. This sample comprises approximately 530,000 clones, about 96% of them detected only once. 0.05% to 0.07% of the sample is held by the ten biggest clonotypes. Sequencing used naive CD4+ T cells sorted from blood. Reading the label with the study, this specimen's cell subset or site is: CD45RA+ positively selected. These TCRs come from a young woman in good health.

This clone was counted a single time. This chain uses TRBV11-2 with TRBJ2-7, with 7 bases matching TRBD1. The CDR3 has 15 amino acids. Trimming removed 5 bases from V and 1 base from J; junction bases left unmatched: 8. Looked up from germline, CDR1 is SGHAT and CDR2 is FQNNGV. CDR3 sequence (DNA): TGTGCCAGCAGCGCCCGACAGGGTTCTTCCTACGAGCAGTACTTC. This encodes CASSARQGSSYEQYF.

J is TRBJ2-3 and V is TRBV6-5; D remains unclear. V lost 0 bases to trimming and J lost 6 bases, with 7 bases between them. Germline CDR1 MNHEY, CDR2 SVGAGI. This CDR3 has 13 residues. This chain's CDR3 is CASSYSTLDTQYF. The CDR3, as DNA: TGTGCCAGCAGTTACTCGACTTTGGATACGCAGTATTTT.

V and J are TRBV18 and TRBJ1-5, with D perhaps TRBD1 (5 bases). V lost 0 bases, J lost 0 bases, and 12 bases lay in between. The CDR3 has 17 amino acids. Germline loops: CDR1 KGHSH, CDR2 LQKENI. The CDR3 nucleotides are TGTGCCAGCTCACCACCACAAGGGACCTATAGCAATCAGCCCCAGCATTTT. Residues: CASSPPQGTYSNQPQHF.

The chain joins TRBV9 to TRBJ2-7, with D unclear. This CDR3 has 15 amino acids. Germline loops: CDR1 SGDLS, CDR2 YYNGEE. Trimming took off 3 bases at V and 2 bases at J, with 15 bases between the two ends. CDR3 coding DNA: TGTGCCAGCAGCGGACGGACCCAGAATCCCTACGAGCAGTACTTC. Amino acid sequence: CASSGRTQNPYEQYF.

The chain carries TRBV29-1 and TRBJ2-3; 15 bases align to TRBD2. The CDR3 covers 16 residues. In germline, CDR1 is SQVTM, CDR2 ANQGSEA. V shed 1 base, J shed 2 bases, and the junction held 1 base outside the gene matches. The DNA for the CDR3 is TGCAGCGTTGAAGGGACTAGCGGGAGGGCCACAGATACGCAGTATTTT. Its protein product is CSVEGTSGRATDTQYF.

This rearrangement joins TRBV28 to TRBJ2-2, with D perhaps assigned TRBD1 or TRBD2 (6 bases each). This CDR3 region has 13 residues. V lost 5 bases and J 5 bases, leaving 9 bases between the germline ends. Germline CDR1 is MDHEN and CDR2 is SYDVKM. Here the CDR3 DNA reads TGTGCCAGCAGTGGGGGGCGGACCGGGGAGCTGTTTTTT. Translated: CASSGGRTGELFF. The variable domain in full, with the rest retrieved from reference TRBV28 and TRBJ2-2, is DVKVTQSSRYLVKRTGEKVFLECVQDMDHENMFWYRQDPGLGLRLIYFSYDVKMKEKGDIPEGYSVSREKKERFSLILESASTNQTSMYLCASSGGRTGELFFGEGSRLTVL.

Note on this clone: Other nucleotide sequences in the sample specify the same CDR3. The V and J genes are TRBV28 and TRBJ2-5; the D is unclear. The tail of the sequence fits TRBJ2-7 better, so the J call may be wrong. This CDR3 has 13 residues. The germline V gene has CDR1 MDHEN and CDR2 SYDVKM. CDR3 sequence: CASSLGPSYEQYF. CDR3 nucleotides: TGTGCCAGCAGTTTAGGGCCCTCCTACGAGCAGTACTTC.

The J gene is TRBJ2-7, the V gene TRBV4-1, with D uncertain. This CDR3 is built from 14 residues. The V and J ends lost 1 base and 0 bases respectively, with 7 bases between them. CDR1 MGHRA and CDR2 YSYEKL come from the germline V gene. The CDR3 reads CASSQVGVSYEQYF. CDR3 in DNA: TGCGCCAGCAGCCAAGTCGGCGTCTCCTACGAGCAGTACTTC.